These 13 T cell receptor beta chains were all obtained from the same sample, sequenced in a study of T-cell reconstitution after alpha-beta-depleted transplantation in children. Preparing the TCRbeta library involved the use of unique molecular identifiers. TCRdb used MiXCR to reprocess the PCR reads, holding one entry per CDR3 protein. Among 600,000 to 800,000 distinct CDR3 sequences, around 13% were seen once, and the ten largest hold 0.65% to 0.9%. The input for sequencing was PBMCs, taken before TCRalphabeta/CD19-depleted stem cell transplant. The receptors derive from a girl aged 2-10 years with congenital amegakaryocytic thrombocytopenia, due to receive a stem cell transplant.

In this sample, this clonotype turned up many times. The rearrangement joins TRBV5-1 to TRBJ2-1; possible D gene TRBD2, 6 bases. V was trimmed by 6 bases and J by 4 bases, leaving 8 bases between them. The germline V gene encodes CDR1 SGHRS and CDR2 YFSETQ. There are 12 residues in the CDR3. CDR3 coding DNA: TGCGCCAGCATGAGCGGGTACAATGAGCAGTTCTTC. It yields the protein CASMSGYNEQFF.

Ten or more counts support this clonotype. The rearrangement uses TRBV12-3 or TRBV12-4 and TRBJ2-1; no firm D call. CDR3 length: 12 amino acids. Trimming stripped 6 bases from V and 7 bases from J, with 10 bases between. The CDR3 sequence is CASSTDPNEQFF. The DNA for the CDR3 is TGTGCCAGCAGCACGGACCCTAATGAGCAGTTCTTC.

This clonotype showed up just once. The CDR3 spells CASSSAGVKYF. Written as DNA, the CDR3 is TGTGCCAGCAGTTCGGCGGGTGTGAAGTACTTC. The chain joins TRBV14 to TRBJ2-5; tentatively, D is TRBD2 (5 bases). V dropped 6 bases and J dropped 12 bases, with 14 bases sitting between them. The CDR3 covers 11 residues. Germline V gene data show CDR1 as SGHDN and CDR2 as FVKESK.

Written as DNA, the CDR3 is TGTGCCACCCAGGGACAGGGATCAGTGAGGACAGATACGCAGTATTTT. This gives the protein CATQGQGSVRTDTQYF. This sequence joins TRBV19 and TRBJ2-3; 9 bases map to TRBD1. CDR1 LNHDA and CDR2 SQIVND come from the germline V gene (reference sequence). Trimming removed 10 bases from V and 3 bases from J; junction bases left unmatched: 14. The CDR3 loop spans 16 amino acids.

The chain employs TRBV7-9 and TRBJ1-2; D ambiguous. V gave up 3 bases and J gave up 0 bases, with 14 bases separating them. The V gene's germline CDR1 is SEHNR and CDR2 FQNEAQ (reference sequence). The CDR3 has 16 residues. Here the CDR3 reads CASSFLLDPSNYGYTF. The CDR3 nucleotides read TGTGCCAGCAGCTTTTTATTGGATCCGTCTAACTATGGCTACACCTTC.

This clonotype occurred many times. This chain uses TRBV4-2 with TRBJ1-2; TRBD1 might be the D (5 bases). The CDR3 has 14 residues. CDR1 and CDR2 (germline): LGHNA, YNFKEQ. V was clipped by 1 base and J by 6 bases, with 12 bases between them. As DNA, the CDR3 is TGTGCCAGCAGCCAAGTTGGGCAGGGCAATGGCTACACCTTC. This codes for CASSQVGQGNGYTF.

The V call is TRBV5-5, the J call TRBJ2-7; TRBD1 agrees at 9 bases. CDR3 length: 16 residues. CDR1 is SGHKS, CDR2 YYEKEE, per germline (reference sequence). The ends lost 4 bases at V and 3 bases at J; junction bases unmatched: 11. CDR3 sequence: CASSLSWDRVDYEQYF. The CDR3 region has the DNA TGTGCCAGCAGCCTATCATGGGACAGGGTGGACTACGAGCAGTACTTC.

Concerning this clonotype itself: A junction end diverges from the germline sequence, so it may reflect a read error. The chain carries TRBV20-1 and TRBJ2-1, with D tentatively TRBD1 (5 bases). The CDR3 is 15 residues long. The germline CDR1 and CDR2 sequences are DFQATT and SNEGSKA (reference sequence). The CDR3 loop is CCARNWGHRFDEQFF. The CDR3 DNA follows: TGCTGTGCTAGGAATTGGGGCCACCGTTTCGATGAGCAGTTCTTC.

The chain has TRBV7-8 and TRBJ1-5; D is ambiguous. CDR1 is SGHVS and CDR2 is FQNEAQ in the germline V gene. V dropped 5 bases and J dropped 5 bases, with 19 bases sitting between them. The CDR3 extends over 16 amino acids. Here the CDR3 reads CASSGPTWQSYQPQHF. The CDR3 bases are TGTGCCAGCAGCGGCCCTACATGGCAGTCCTATCAGCCCCAGCATTTT. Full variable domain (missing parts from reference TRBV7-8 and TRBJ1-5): GAGVSQSPRYKVAKRGQDVALRCDPISGHVSLFWYQQALGQGPEFLTYFQNEAQLDKSGLPSDRFFAERPEGSVSTLKIQRTQQEDSAVYLCASSGPTWQSYQPQHFGDGTRLSIL.

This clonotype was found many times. The CDR3 here is CSASAGLAGLMPYNEQFF. Written as DNA, the CDR3 is TGCAGTGCTAGCGCCGGCCTAGCGGGGCTGATGCCCTACAATGAGCAGTTCTTC. The V gene is TRBV20-1, the J gene TRBJ2-1; 9 nucleotides match TRBD2. Trimming removed 3 bases from V and 2 bases from J; junction bases left unmatched: 14. The length of the CDR3 is 18 residues. CDR1 is DFQATT and CDR2 is SNEGSKA in the germline V gene (reference sequence).

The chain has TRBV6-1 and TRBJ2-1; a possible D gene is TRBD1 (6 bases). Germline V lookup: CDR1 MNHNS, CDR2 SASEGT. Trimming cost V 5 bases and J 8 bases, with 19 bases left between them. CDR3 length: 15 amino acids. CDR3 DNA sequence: TGTGCCAGCAGTCGGCCCTCAGGGGCCGTGGATGAGCAGTTCTTC. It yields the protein CASSRPSGAVDEQFF.

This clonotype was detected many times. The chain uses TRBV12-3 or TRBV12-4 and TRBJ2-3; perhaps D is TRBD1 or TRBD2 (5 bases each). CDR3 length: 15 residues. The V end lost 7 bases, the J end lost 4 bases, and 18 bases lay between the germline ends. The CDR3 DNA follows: TGTGCCAGCACCTTGGGGGTAATCGGCTCAGATACGCAGTATTTT. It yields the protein CASTLGVIGSDTQYF.

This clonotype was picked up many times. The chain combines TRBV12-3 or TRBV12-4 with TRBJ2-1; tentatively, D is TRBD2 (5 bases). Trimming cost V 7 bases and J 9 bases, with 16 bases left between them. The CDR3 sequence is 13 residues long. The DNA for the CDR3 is TGTGCCAGCAAAGGCCGGGGAAGGTTTGAGCAGTTCTTC. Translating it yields CASKGRGRFEQFF.